The 30 T cell receptor beta chains in this list originate from one sample, sequenced in a study of metastatic and nonmetastatic thyroid tumors (dated by TCRdb to the early 2020s). The library was obtained by PCR. Data came from an Illumina HiSeq 4000. TCRdb redid the processing of the public reads, applying fastp at Q25 and MiXCR, and retained in-frame beta chains. The sample table records over 25,000 clones; 4% of these occur just once. Around a fifth of the sample goes to the ten largest clones. No treatment had been received by any patient before thyroid surgery. The sample was blood. Receptor source: a female donor with papillary thyroid cancer or a benign thyroid nodule (not recorded which). Some clones in this sample may be carry-over from other donors' samples.

With respect to this clone: One end of the junction does not line up with germline, which may come from a read error. The V and J genes are TRBV2 and TRBJ2-2, with D possibly being TRBD2 (5 bases). The CDR3 is 12 amino acids. Germline assignment: CDR1 SNHLY and CDR2 FYNNEI. The CDR3 is CASNPMTGEPFF. The CDR3 DNA is TGTGCCAGCAACCCCATGACTGGGGAGCCGTTTTTT.

This clone was seen at least ten times. The genes are TRBV5-4 and TRBJ2-1; TRBD2 agrees at 14 bases. CDR1 is SGHNT, CDR2 YYREEE, per germline (reference sequence). The CDR3 has 15 amino acids. V shed 4 bases and J 8 bases; nucleotides not matched to a gene: 5. The CDR3 nucleotides are TGTGCCAGCAGCCCGACTAGCGGGAGGGGGGATGAGCAGTTCTTC. It specifies CASSPTSGRGDEQFF.

The rearrangement uses TRBV6-5 and TRBJ2-7; tentative D call: TRBD2 (6 bases). This CDR3 is 13 amino acids long. Trimming left V 5 bases short and J 2 bases short, with 10 bases between. Germline V gives CDR1 MNHEY, CDR2 SVGAGI. In DNA form, the CDR3 reads TGTGCCAGCAGTGCGGGACTCCCCTACGAGCAGTACTTC. It translates to CASSAGLPYEQYF.

The V gene is TRBV10-2, the J gene TRBJ1-1; no reliable D call. Germline CDR1 and CDR2: WSHSY and SAAADI. The CDR3 consists of 14 residues. The V end was cut by 2 bases, the J end by 0 bases, with 7 bases between. For the CDR3, the DNA is TGCGCCAGCAGTGAGGACTTCATGAACACTGAAGCTTTCTTT. Translating it yields CASSEDFMNTEAFF.

The chain combines TRBV2 with TRBJ2-3, with TRBD2 identical over 9 bases. There are 14 residues in the CDR3. The junction had 0 bases not matched to a gene; V was cut back by 4 bases and J by 1 base. The germline V gene has CDR1 SNHLY and CDR2 FYNNEI. This CDR3 reads CASSGLAGTDTQYF. DNA for the CDR3: TGTGCCAGCAGTGGACTAGCGGGCACAGATACGCAGTATTTT.

The chain employs TRBV15 and TRBJ2-7; D is possibly TRBD1 (6 bases). V lost 3 bases, J lost 10 bases, and 13 bases lay in between. The CDR3 covers 12 residues. Germline CDR1 LNHNV, CDR2 YYDKDF (reference sequence). In DNA form, the CDR3 reads TGTGCCACCAGCAGGGACAGAAACGTCCAGTACTTC. Its protein is CATSRDRNVQYF.

This clone has more than one count but fewer than ten. The genes are TRBV20-1 and TRBJ2-7; the match to TRBD2 covers 7 bases. V was pared by 4 bases and J by 7 bases, with 16 bases of the junction left unmatched. This CDR3 spans 15 amino acids. Germline V CDR1 and CDR2: DFQATT, SNEGSKA (reference sequence). The CDR3 here is CSAMDRRGSRQEQYF. The CDR3 DNA reads TGCAGTGCTATGGATCGGCGGGGGTCCCGACAAGAGCAGTACTTC.

This clone was observed a few times. J is TRBJ2-7 and V is TRBV27; TRBD2 matches 8 bases. Germline V gene lookup returns CDR1 MNHEY and CDR2 SMNVEV (reference sequence). There are 13 residues in the CDR3. V lost 10 bases, J lost 0 bases, and 5 bases stayed unmatched. The CDR3 protein is CATSLADSYEQYF. Here the CDR3 DNA reads TGTGCCACCTCACTAGCGGACTCCTACGAGCAGTACTTC.

This clone is deemed medium-sized. The chain combines TRBV27 with TRBJ2-1; D gene unclear. V was trimmed by 1 base and J by 5 bases, leaving 6 bases between them. CDR3 length equals 13 residues. Germline-derived CDR1 and CDR2 are MNHEY and SMNVEV (reference sequence). CDR3 amino acids: CASSLFLNNEQFF. CDR3 nucleotides: TGTGCCAGCAGTTTATTCCTAAACAATGAGCAGTTCTTC.

This clone was seen ten or more times. This chain's CDR3 is CASSFDRGGNTIYF. CDR3 bases: TGTGCCAGCAGCTTCGACAGGGGTGGAAACACCATATATTTT. The J gene is TRBJ1-3, the V gene TRBV5-8; 8 nucleotides align to TRBD1. Trimming took 2 bases from V and 3 from J; bases not matched to a gene: 1. CDR3 length: 14 amino acids. Looked up from germline, CDR1 is SGHTS and CDR2 is YDEGEE. Full variable domain (rest looked up from reference TRBV5-8 and TRBJ1-3): EAGVTQSPTHLIKTRGQQATLRCSPISGHTSVYWYQQALGLGLQFLLWYDEGEERNRGNFPPRFSGRQFPNYSSELNVNALELEDSALYLCASSFDRGGNTIYFGEGSWLTVV.

This clone was picked up many times. This rearrangement joins TRBV2 to TRBJ2-1; TRBD1 might be the D (6 bases). This CDR3 spans 19 amino acids. Germline loops: CDR1 SNHLY, CDR2 FYNNEI. V lost 0 bases, J lost 3 bases, and 21 bases lay in between. The CDR3 is CASSEARVRGLRFYNEQFF. The CDR3 DNA follows: TGTGCCAGCAGTGAAGCTCGGGTCAGGGGATTACGCTTCTACAATGAGCAGTTCTTC. Full variable domain (rest looked up from reference TRBV2 and TRBJ2-1): EPEVTQTPSHQVTQMGQEVILRCVPISNHLYFYWYRQILGQKVEFLVSFYNNEISEKSEIFDDQFSVERPDGSNFTLKIRSTKLEDSAMYFCASSEARVRGLRFYNEQFFGPGTRLTVL.

This clone was detected many times. V gene TRBV5-5 combines with J gene TRBJ1-1; 8 bases match TRBD1. The CDR3 is made up of 16 amino acids. Losses at the gene ends were 0 bases for V and 8 bases for J; bases not matched to a gene: 12. Germline-derived CDR1 and CDR2 are SGHKS and YYEKEE (reference sequence). The CDR3 DNA reads as TGTGCCAGCAGCTTGGGACTTGGACAGGGTAAGAGAGAAGCTTTCTTT. As protein: CASSLGLGQGKREAFF.

On this clone: A junction boundary mismatches the germline segment, possibly from a read error. V and J are TRBV12-3 or TRBV12-4 and TRBJ1-2, with D perhaps TRBD1 (5 bases). The CDR3 runs to 14 residues. The CDR3 sequence is CASSLGRENYGCTF. DNA of the CDR3: TGTGCCAGCAGTTTAGGCAGGGAGAACTATGGCTGCACCTTC.

CDR3: CASSLGTSGSYEQYF. CDR3 coding DNA: TGTGCCAGCAGCTTGGGGACTAGCGGGTCCTACGAGCAGTACTTC. The genes are TRBV7-8 and TRBJ2-7; 12 nucleotides line up with TRBD2. J gave up 1 base and V 3 bases, and 1 base lay outside the gene matches. The CDR3 loop spans 15 amino acids. Germline V CDR1 and CDR2: SGHVS, FQNEAQ.

In this sample, this clone turned up many times. The junction differs from germline at one of its ends, possibly a read error. This chain uses TRBV7-9 with TRBJ2-1; TRBD2 agrees at 8 bases. Germline loops: CDR1 SEHNR, CDR2 FQNEAQ (reference sequence). There are 19 residues in the CDR3. CDR3 bases: TGTGCCAGCAGCCTAGCGCGTTGGGAGCGGGAGAAGTCCTACAATGAGCAGTTCTTC. Translation gives CASSLARWEREKSYNEQFF.

This clone was picked up many times. The chain is built from TRBV5-1 and TRBJ2-2, with TRBD1 identical over 11 bases. The V gene's germline CDR1 is SGHRS and CDR2 YFSETQ. V was pared by 3 bases and J by 5 bases, with 6 bases of the junction left unmatched. There are 16 residues in the CDR3. CDR3 sequence reads: CASSWSGTGGTGELFF. The CDR3 region has the DNA TGCGCCAGCAGCTGGTCCGGGACAGGGGGTACCGGGGAGCTGTTTTTT.

This clone is classed as medium-sized. The genes are TRBV27 and TRBJ1-5; perhaps TRBD1 as D (5 bases). CDR3 length: 16 amino acids. From germline, CDR1 is MNHEY and CDR2 SMNVEV (reference sequence). Deletions cut 8 bases from V and 5 bases from J, with 22 bases between. In nucleotides, the CDR3 is TGTGCCAGCGGATCCAAGGGGAGTCAACGCGATCAGCCCCAGCATTTT. The encoded protein is CASGSKGSQRDQPQHF.

This chain joins TRBV2 and TRBJ2-2, with TRBD1 matching 8 bases. The CDR3 has 14 residues. CDR1 SNHLY and CDR2 FYNNEI come from the germline V gene. V dropped 2 bases and J dropped 7; count of bases not matched to a gene: 3. The CDR3 region is CASSECTGGGELFF. The CDR3 nucleotides are TGTGCCAGCAGTGAATGTACAGGGGGCGGGGAGCTGTTTTTT.

The sample holds many counts of this clone. The chain employs TRBV29-1 and TRBJ1-2; 8 bases are shared with TRBD1. The CDR3 length is 13 residues. Germline V gives CDR1 SQVTM, CDR2 ANQGSEA. Losses at the gene ends were 3 bases for V and 8 bases for J; bases not matched to a gene: 8. The CDR3 region is CSVERDRRSGYTF. The DNA of the CDR3 is TGCAGCGTTGAGCGGGACAGGAGGAGCGGCTACACCTTC.

As regards this clone: A much bigger clone sits one base away, suggesting this may be a read error. CDR3 region: CASSLYRTVMRAFF. CDR3 bases: TGTGCCAGCAGCTTATATCGGACGGTCATGAGGGCTTTCTTT. The genes are TRBV11-2 and TRBJ1-1; D uncertain. This CDR3 is built from 14 residues. Germline V gene data show CDR1 as SGHAT and CDR2 as FQNNGV. V gave up 2 bases and J gave up 11 bases, with 18 bases separating them.

This clone is classed as medium-sized. Other DNA sequences in this sample translate to the same CDR3. This chain joins TRBV28 and TRBJ1-6; 9 bases map to TRBD1. The CDR3 spans 14 residues. CDR1 is MDHEN and CDR2 is SYDVKM in the germline V gene. Losses at the gene ends were 4 bases for V and 7 bases for J; bases not matched to a gene: 2. CDR3 loop: CASSWDRDNSPLHF. DNA of the CDR3: TGTGCCAGCAGTTGGGACAGGGACAATTCACCCCTCCACTTT.

This clone came up a few times. The chain links TRBV2 to TRBJ2-1; perhaps TRBD2 as D (5 bases). Trimming shortened V by 6 bases and J by 8 bases, and 11 bases separated the two germline ends. The CDR3 extends over 12 amino acids. Germline CDR1 is SNHLY and CDR2 is FYNNEI. The CDR3 here is CASSEAGHEQFF. The CDR3 nucleotides read TGTGCCAGCAGCGAGGCGGGTCATGAGCAGTTCTTC.

The chain has TRBV7-6 and TRBJ1-6, with 7 bases fitting TRBD1. Germline loops: CDR1 SGHVS, CDR2 FNYEAQ. The V and J ends lost 5 bases and 6 bases, in that order; junction bases with no gene match: 7. The CDR3 consists of 15 residues. This chain's CDR3 is CASSSRTGANSPLHF. The CDR3, as DNA: TGTGCCAGCAGCAGCCGGACAGGTGCTAATTCACCCCTCCACTTT.

This clone was recorded at least ten times. V gene TRBV6-1 combines with J gene TRBJ2-5, with TRBD1 as a possible D gene (6 bases). V was trimmed by 5 bases and J by 5 bases, leaving 15 bases between them. The CDR3 extends over 14 amino acids. Germline lookup yields CDR1 MNHNS and CDR2 SASEGT. The CDR3 is CASSISTGWETQYF. CDR3 bases: TGTGCCAGCAGTATAAGTACAGGGTGGGAGACCCAGTACTTC.

The chain links TRBV10-2 to TRBJ1-6; the match to TRBD1 covers 8 bases. The V and J ends lost 6 bases and 9 bases, in that order; junction bases with no gene match: 7. CDR3 length equals 14 residues. The germline gives CDR1 WSHSY, CDR2 SAAADI. In DNA, the CDR3 is TGCGCCAGCAGCAGACAGGGGATCGGTTCACCCCTCCACTTT. Protein sequence: CASSRQGIGSPLHF.

The sample holds a few counts of this clone. This rearrangement joins TRBV12-3 or TRBV12-4 to TRBJ1-2, with D tentatively TRBD1 (5 bases). The CDR3 extends over 12 amino acids. Trimming removed 4 bases at V and 8 bases at J, with 11 bases between. The CDR3 bases are TGTGCCAGCAGTTCGGGGGGTGGCGGCTACACCTTC. Encoded protein: CASSSGGGGYTF.

The table lists this clone with many counts. The CDR3 sequence is CASSYAGAVTEAFF. The CDR3 nucleotides are TGTGCCAGCAGCTACGCCGGGGCCGTCACTGAAGCTTTCTTT. The chain uses TRBV11-2 and TRBJ1-1; tentatively, D is TRBD1 (5 bases). V was trimmed by 4 bases and J by 4 bases, leaving 13 bases between them. The CDR3 spans 14 residues. Per the germline V gene, CDR1 is SGHAT and CDR2 is FQNNGV.

This clone has just a few counts. The V gene is TRBV6-2 or TRBV6-3, the J gene TRBJ2-7; TRBD2 agrees at 7 bases. Germline V lookup: CDR1 MNHEY, CDR2 SVGEGT. The CDR3 spans 14 residues. V shed 6 bases, J shed 2 bases, and the junction held 7 bases outside the gene matches. The CDR3 loop is CASRPYGGTYEQYF. The CDR3 DNA reads as TGTGCCAGCAGACCTTACGGGGGGACCTACGAGCAGTACTTC.

With respect to this clone: Given a much more abundant clone one base away, this may be a read error. The rearrangement uses TRBV10-1 and TRBJ1-2, with a weak D call TRBD1 (6 bases). V lost 7 bases to trimming and J lost 1 base, with 16 bases between them. The CDR3 contains 15 residues. CDR1 is WNHNN, CDR2 SYGVQD, per germline (reference sequence). The CDR3 DNA is TGCGCCAGCATCAACCAGGGGATTATTAACTATGGCTACACCTTC. Encoded protein: CASINQGIINYGYTF.

The table lists this clone with a few counts. Sequence at one end of the junction differs from germline and may be a read error. The chain couples TRBV19 to TRBJ1-5; no reliable D call. This CDR3 contains 14 residues. The V gene's germline CDR1 is LNHDA and CDR2 SQIVND (reference sequence). The CDR3, as DNA: TGCGCCAGTAGTATACGGGTGAGCAATCAGCCCCAGCATTTT. It codes for CASSIRVSNQPQHF.